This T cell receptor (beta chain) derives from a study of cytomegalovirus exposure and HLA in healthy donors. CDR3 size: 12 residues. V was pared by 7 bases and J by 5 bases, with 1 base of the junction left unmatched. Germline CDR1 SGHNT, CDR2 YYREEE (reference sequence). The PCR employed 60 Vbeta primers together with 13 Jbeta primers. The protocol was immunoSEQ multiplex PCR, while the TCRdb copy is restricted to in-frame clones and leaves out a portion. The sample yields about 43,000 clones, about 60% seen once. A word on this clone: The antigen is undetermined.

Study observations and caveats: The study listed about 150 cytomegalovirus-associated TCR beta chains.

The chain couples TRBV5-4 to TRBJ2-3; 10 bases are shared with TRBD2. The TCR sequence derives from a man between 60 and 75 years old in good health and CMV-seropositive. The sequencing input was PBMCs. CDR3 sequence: CASGLAVDTQYF. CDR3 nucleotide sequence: TGTGCCAGCGGACTAGCGGTAGATACGCAGTATTTT.